This TCR beta chain derives from a study of blood T cell repertoires in COVID-19. Germline assignment: CDR1 KGHSH and CDR2 LQKENI. The CDR3 is made up of 16 amino acids. Germline trimming cut 3 bases from V and 4 bases from J; bases unmatched to any gene: 6. Method: immunoSEQ multiplex PCR; TCRdb's copy keeps in-frame clones and lacks some. The sample lists over 400,000 clones, less than 90% seen once, with 7.5% to 9.5% in the top ten. The rearrangement uses TRBV18 and TRBJ2-2, with 9 bases fitting TRBD1. The TCR comes from a woman aged 45-65 years with COVID-19, enrolled during active disease. The sequencing sample was made of peripheral blood. The CDR3 here is CASSPADRGGTGELFF. In nucleotides, the CDR3 is TGTGCCAGCTCACCCGCCGACAGGGGGGGCACCGGGGAGCTGTTTTTT.